Here is one TCR beta chain with its context. Germline-derived CDR1 and CDR2 are SGHDT and YYEEEE. Trimming stripped 5 bases from V and 0 bases from J, with 15 bases between. CDR3 size: 16 residues. These data belong to a study of blood T cell repertoires in COVID-19. About the research overall: Samples came from the United States, Italy and Spain, spanning acute and convalescent COVID-19.

Assay: immunoSEQ multiplex PCR; the TCRdb copy retains only in-frame clones and omits some. Of about 250,000 clones in the sample, roughly 90% were seen once. The receptor was isolated from a woman aged 25 to 39 with acute or convalescent COVID-19. The chain has TRBV5-6 and TRBJ2-4; possibly TRBD1 for D (6 bases). The sample taken for sequencing was peripheral blood. The CDR3 nucleotides are TGTGCCAGCAGACATAGTCAGGGGTTAGCCAAAAACATTCAGTACTTC. Protein: CASRHSQGLAKNIQYF.